The next 27 T cell receptor beta chains were all read from a single sample in a study of blood T cells in healthy people across ages. It was with a sample-barcoded 5' primer and a J-beta primer mix that a second PCR of roughly 7 to 12 cycles was run. A single record per CDR3 protein comes from TCRdb applying MiXCR to the 5' RACE reads. The sample holds about 970,000 distinct CDR3 sequences, just over 50% seen once. The material sequenced was blood. The receptors stem from a woman aged 55-70 years in good health.

This clonotype was picked up a small number of times. The CDR3 region is CASSVRARQPQHF. CDR3 nucleotides: TGTGCCAGCAGCGTCAGGGCTCGTCAGCCCCAGCATTTT. The rearrangement links TRBV7-2 to TRBJ1-5; a weak D match, TRBD1 (5 bases). CDR1 and CDR2 (germline): SGHTA, FQGNSA. Trimming shortened V by 5 bases and J by 6 bases, and 11 bases separated the two germline ends. The CDR3 has 13 residues.

The chain joins TRBV29-1 to TRBJ2-7; TRBD2 is a possible D gene (5 bases). Per the germline V gene, CDR1 is SQVTM and CDR2 is ANQGSEA. V shed 0 bases and J shed 2 bases, with 11 bases lying between them. The CDR3 is made up of 14 amino acids. CDR3 bases: TGCAGCGTTGAAGATTGGACTGGGACCTACGAGCAGTACTTC. Its translation: CSVEDWTGTYEQYF.

This clonotype showed up just once. The chain recombines TRBV7-9 with TRBJ2-1; D tentatively fits TRBD1 or TRBD2 (5 bases each). The CDR3 loop spans 12 amino acids. Per germline, CDR1 SEHNR and CDR2 FQNEAQ (reference sequence). Between the trimmed V and J ends, which lost 8 bases and 7 bases, there was a span of 12 bases. CDR3 nucleotide sequence: TGTGCCAGCGCAGCGGCAGGGAATGAGCAGTTCTTC. This codes for CASAAAGNEQFF.

The CDR3 protein is CASRYTLAGPYEQYF. The CDR3 coding sequence is TGTGCCAGCAGGTACACCCTCGCGGGCCCCTACGAGCAGTACTTC. The chain recombines TRBV6-2 or TRBV6-3 with TRBJ2-4; a weak D match, TRBD2 (5 bases). The end of the DNA aligns better with TRBJ2-7, so the J call may be wrong. Germline-derived CDR1 and CDR2 are MNHEY and SVGEGT. CDR3 size: 15 residues.

This clonotype has more than one count but fewer than ten. The chain combines TRBV2 with TRBJ1-5; 7 bases align to TRBD1. This CDR3 region has 16 residues. The V gene end was trimmed by 8 bases and the J gene end by 0 bases; junction bases not matched to a gene: 10. CDR1 is SNHLY, CDR2 FYNNEI, per germline. The CDR3 is CASGRGQPGSNQPQHF. The CDR3 DNA follows: TGTGCCAGCGGGAGGGGACAGCCGGGTAGCAATCAGCCCCAGCATTTT. Filled out from reference TRBV2 and TRBJ1-5, the complete variable domain reads EPEVTQTPSHQVTQMGQEVILRCVPISNHLYFYWYRQILGQKVEFLVSFYNNEISEKSEIFDDQFSVERPDGSNFTLKIRSTKLEDSAMYFCASGRGQPGSNQPQHFGDGTRLSIL.

This clonotype was observed a single time. The chain combines TRBV6-1 with TRBJ2-5; 12 nucleotides line up with TRBD2. Looked up from germline, CDR1 is MNHNS and CDR2 is SASEGT. This CDR3 has 16 residues. Trimming took 2 bases from V and 4 from J; bases not matched to a gene: 5. This CDR3 reads CASSELGTSGLETQYF. The CDR3, as DNA: TGTGCCAGCAGTGAATTAGGGACTAGCGGGCTAGAGACCCAGTACTTC.

This clonotype was seen more than once but under ten times. The chain joins TRBV4-2 to TRBJ2-2, with unresolved D. The V end was cut by 0 bases, the J end by 1 base, with 6 bases between. CDR1 is LGHNA and CDR2 is YNFKEQ in the germline V gene. This CDR3 region has 15 residues. The CDR3 sequence: CASSQDTGNTGELFF. The CDR3 coding sequence is TGTGCCAGCAGCCAAGACACGGGGAACACCGGGGAGCTGTTTTTT.

This clonotype was seen only once. The chain joins TRBV6-2 or TRBV6-3 to TRBJ2-7; possibly TRBD2 for D (5 bases). The CDR3 totals 15 residues. CDR1 is MNHEY, CDR2 SVGEGT, per germline. The germline V and J ends were trimmed by 0 bases and 3 bases, with 12 bases remaining between them. The CDR3 loop reads CASSYSLGGHYEQYF. The DNA of the CDR3 is TGTGCCAGCAGTTACTCCCTAGGAGGCCACTACGAGCAGTACTTC.

In this sample, this clonotype turned up a few times. The genes are TRBV13 and TRBJ2-1; tentatively, D is TRBD2 (5 bases). The CDR3 has 14 residues. In germline, CDR1 is PRHDT, CDR2 FYEKMQ (reference sequence). The V gene lost 3 bases and the J gene lost 8 bases, with 14 bases spanning the gap. CDR3 DNA: TGTGCCAGCAGCTTTCCCACTAGTGGTGATGAGCAGTTCTTC. Translating gives CASSFPTSGDEQFF.

The chain employs TRBV25-1 and TRBJ1-5; D may be TRBD1 (6 bases). CDR1 is MGHDK and CDR2 is SYGVNS in the germline V gene. V lost 5 bases and J lost 6, with 11 bases in between. This CDR3 is 13 amino acids long. CDR3 nucleotide sequence: TGTGCCAGCAGTTCCGGGGGCACTCAGCCCCAGCATTTT. Translated: CASSSGGTQPQHF.

The chain recombines TRBV28 with TRBJ1-2; no clear D gene. The V end was cut by 1 base, the J end by 4 bases, with 7 bases between. Germline V gene lookup returns CDR1 MDHEN and CDR2 SYDVKM. There are 13 residues in the CDR3. The CDR3: CASSLFALYGYTF. DNA for the CDR3: TGTGCCAGCAGTTTATTTGCTCTCTATGGCTACACCTTC.

The chain couples TRBV20-1 to TRBJ2-7, with 7 bases lining up with TRBD2. The J call may be incorrect, as the DNA end agrees better with TRBJ2-5. Germline values: CDR1 DFQATT, CDR2 SNEGSKA (reference sequence). The CDR3 length is 12 residues. The CDR3: CSATAGEETQYF. The CDR3 region has the DNA TGCAGTGCTACGGCGGGAGAGGAGACCCAGTACTTC.

The table lists this clonotype with a few counts. The chain recombines TRBV30 with TRBJ2-7; D may correspond to TRBD1 or TRBD2 (5 bases each). This CDR3 is built from 14 residues. Trimming took 5 bases from V and 3 from J, leaving 17 bases between them. Germline V CDR1 and CDR2: GTSNPN, SVGIG (reference sequence). CDR3 sequence reads: CAWEGNGPHYEQYF. The CDR3 nucleotides are TGTGCCTGGGAGGGGAACGGGCCTCACTACGAGCAGTACTTC.

This clonotype occurred a few times. CDR3 in DNA: TGTGCCAGCAGCGAAAATAGAATAGGGCTCCAAGAGACCCAGTACTTC. It specifies CASSENRIGLQETQYF. The gene calls are TRBV3-1 and TRBJ2-5; D call uncertain. This CDR3 has 16 residues. The germline CDR1 and CDR2 sequences are LGHDT and YNNKEL (reference sequence). V was trimmed by 5 bases and J by 1 base, leaving 17 bases between them.

With respect to this clonotype: Given a much more abundant clone one base away, this may be a read error. This chain links TRBV4-2 with TRBJ2-1, with D perhaps TRBD2 (5 bases). The germline CDR1 and CDR2 sequences are LGHNA and YNFKEQ. V lost 3 bases to trimming and J lost 13 bases, with 16 bases between them. The CDR3 spans 13 residues. CDR3 in DNA: TGTGCCAGCAGCCAGCCCGGGGAAGAGACCCAGTTCTTC. This encodes CASSQPGEETQFF.

As for this clonotype: One junction end disagrees with the germline gene, perhaps due to a read error. The rearrangement joins TRBV6-1 to TRBJ2-7, with a possible D match to TRBD2 (7 bases). The CDR3 spans 18 residues. Germline CDR1 MNHNS, CDR2 SASEGT. Written as DNA, the CDR3 is TGTGCCTGCAGTGCCACAGGGAGAAGGCGGGAGCGCACCTACGAGCAGTACTTC. This encodes CACSATGRRRERTYEQYF.

The chain links TRBV21-1 to TRBJ2-7; the table calls TRBD1, which could not be checked here. TRBV21-1 is recorded as a pseudogene. This CDR3 has 15 residues. CDR3 nucleotides: TGTGCCAGCGGTAGGACAGTAACAAACTCCTACGAGCAGTACTTC. This sequence encodes CASGRTVTNSYEQYF.

The chain uses TRBV24-1 and TRBJ2-3; 8 bases are a match to TRBD1. CDR1 KGHDR and CDR2 SFDVKD come from the germline V gene. Unmatched junction bases numbered 11, after V lost 3 bases and J lost 4 bases. CDR3 length: 17 amino acids. The CDR3 nucleotides read TGTGCCACCAGTGATCCCGGGGCAGGACAGGGATCAGATACGCAGTATTTT. It is translated as CATSDPGAGQGSDTQYF.

This clonotype was detected a few times. The V gene is TRBV29-1, the J gene TRBJ2-2; D perhaps matches TRBD2 (6 bases). CDR1 SQVTM and CDR2 ANQGSEA come from the germline V gene. The germline V and J ends were trimmed by 5 bases and 3 bases, with 19 bases remaining between them. The CDR3 totals 16 residues. CDR3 region: CSVSSGVWGDTGELFF. CDR3 in DNA: TGCAGCGTTTCGTCGGGGGTTTGGGGTGACACCGGGGAGCTGTTTTTT.

The chain uses TRBV4-1 and TRBJ2-1; 7 bases are shared with TRBD2. CDR3 size: 15 residues. With 4 bases clipped from V and 4 bases from J, the junction kept 7 bases outside the gene matches. Per germline, CDR1 MGHRA and CDR2 YSYEKL. CDR3 sequence: CASSLPAGRYNEQFF. In nucleotides, the CDR3 is TGCGCCAGCAGCCTCCCAGCGGGAAGATACAATGAGCAGTTCTTC.

The chain is built from TRBV28 and TRBJ2-3; perhaps TRBD1 as D (5 bases). The length of the CDR3 is 15 residues. Trimming took 4 bases from V and 3 from J, leaving 14 bases between them. Germline CDR1 reads MDHEN; CDR2 reads SYDVKM. DNA of the CDR3: TGTGCCAGCAGTTCCCCCTCTCAGGGTACAGATACGCAGTATTTT. Its protein is CASSSPSQGTDTQYF.

The chain carries TRBV20-1 and TRBJ2-1, with no clear D. Germline CDR1 DFQATT, CDR2 SNEGSKA (reference sequence). CDR3 length: 10 residues. V lost 5 bases and J lost 6, with 5 bases in between. CDR3 nucleotide sequence: TGCAGTGCTCACCGCAATGAGCAGTTCTTC. This encodes CSAHRNEQFF.

Concerning this clonotype itself: A read error may produce the germline difference seen at one junction end. The chain uses TRBV7-2 and TRBJ2-1; D is unclear. The CDR3 has 13 amino acids. The germline V gene has CDR1 SGHTA and CDR2 FQGNSA. The CDR3, as DNA: TGTGCCAGCAGCCGAATGGCGCGGAATGAGCGGTTCTTC. Translating it yields CASSRMARNERFF.

The J gene is TRBJ2-5, the V gene TRBV3-1; D is undetermined. The V and J ends lost 2 bases and 5 bases respectively, with 9 bases between them. Per the germline V gene, CDR1 is LGHDT and CDR2 is YNNKEL (reference sequence). The CDR3 has 13 residues. The CDR3 bases are TGTGCCAGCAGCCAATGGGAAGGGGAGACCCAGTACTTC. Protein: CASSQWEGETQYF.

This clonotype came up a few times. The chain is built from TRBV29-1 and TRBJ2-7; 12 bases are a match to TRBD2. The CDR3 has 14 amino acids. Germline values: CDR1 SQVTM, CDR2 ANQGSEA. J was trimmed by 3 bases and V by 4 bases; bases with no gene match: 4. DNA for the CDR3: TGCAGCGTTGTAAGACTAGCGGGAGACTACGAGCAGTACTTC. Translated, it gives CSVVRLAGDYEQYF.

The chain is built from TRBV5-5 and TRBJ2-1, with TRBD1 matching over 7 bases. The trim removed 1 base at V and 0 bases at J, leaving 4 bases unmatched. Germline assignment: CDR1 SGHKS and CDR2 YYEKEE (reference sequence). The CDR3 has 16 amino acids. This CDR3 is CASSLNNRGSYNEQFF. CDR3 in DNA: TGTGCCAGCAGCTTGAATAACAGGGGCTCCTACAATGAGCAGTTCTTC.

As concerns this clonotype: Germline and junction disagree at one end, which may indicate a read error. The V call is TRBV28, the J call TRBJ1-4; 9 positions match TRBD1. Germline-derived CDR1 and CDR2 are MDHEN and SYDVKM. The length of the CDR3 is 15 residues. The CDR3 sequence is CAGSGTGSTNEKLFF. CDR3 nucleotides: TGTGCCGGCAGCGGGACAGGGTCAACTAATGAAAAACTGTTTTTT.